The sequence of this TCR beta chain was determined in a study of persistence of HIV-infected CD4 T cells. Study-wide results and limits: Rare CMV-responding cells carrying HIV-1 proviruses were not analyzed separately for TCR.

Sequencing used immunoSEQ version 4 in survey mode. Data came from immunoSEQ multiplex PCR; TCRdb stores just in-frame clones and leaves some out. This table holds about 21,000 clones, around 78% found once. About this clone itself: The target antigen is unknown.

Germline loops: CDR1 SNHLY, CDR2 FYNNEI. The CDR3 extends over 15 amino acids. The V gene end was trimmed by 6 bases and the J gene end by 7 bases; junction bases not matched to a gene: 9. Stimulation used about 10 ug/mL lysate from CMV-infected fibroblasts. Sorting of responding CD4+ T cells relied on upregulated CD40 ligand together with CD69. This clonotype originated in an adult man with HIV who was CMV-seropositive. J is TRBJ1-6 and V is TRBV2; 7 nucleotides align to TRBD1. The source material was CD4+ T cells sorted from PBMCs after approximately 19-hour stimulation, sampled from a patient who received antiretroviral therapy. Here the CDR3 reads CASRPSTGRNSPLHF. In DNA, the CDR3 is TGTGCCAGCAGACCCTCGACAGGGCGGAATTCACCCCTCCACTTT.